A single T cell receptor (beta chain) is shown here with its context. This entry belongs to a study of blood T cell repertoires in COVID-19. Profiled with immunoSEQ multiplex PCR; TCRdb holds only in-frame clones, not every one. The repertoire has some 420,000 clones, 80% to 90% of them found once; the top ten carry roughly 1.1%. The study counted Cohort 3 donors as recovered given two negative PCRs, clearance, or symptom resolution. Trimming took off 5 bases at V and 7 bases at J, with 15 bases between the two ends. This CDR3 has 14 amino acids. Germline V gives CDR1 LGHNT, CDR2 FRNRAP. The receptor was isolated from a young man who had recovered from COVID-19. Sequenced input: PBMCs or T cells enriched from blood (not recorded which). V and J are TRBV12-5 and TRBJ1-5; D remains ambiguous. In nucleotides, the CDR3 is TGTGCTAGTGGTCCAGTCCCGGGAGGCCAGCCCCAGCATTTT. As protein: CASGPVPGGQPQHF.